This is a list of T cell receptor beta chains from one sample in a study of glioma-infiltrating T cells after dendritic cell vaccination. Sequencing used immunoSEQ multiplex PCR; TCRdb keeps in-frame clones, though not all of them. This table has some 70,000 clones, approximately 78% appearing once. This specimen consisted of blood, obtained before dendritic cell vaccination. These TCRs come from a human donor with glioblastoma. Both conserved end residues are part of each CDR3. Each record gives: clone size, CDR3 length, V gene, J gene, D gene, CDR3 protein, CDR3 DNA. A D gene is named only where the DNA matches it firmly. Not every row has a clone size; where given, it reads once, few, many or a size class.

clone_size: -
cdr3_length: 18
v_call: TRBV13
j_call: TRBJ2-3
d_call: -
cdr3_aa: CASSRQGAGLTSTDTQYF
cdr3_nt: TGTGCCAGCAGCCGACAGGGAGCGGGTCTCACAAGCACAGATACGCAGTATTTT

clone_size: -
cdr3_length: 15
v_call: TRBV5-1
j_call: TRBJ2-7
d_call: TRBD1
cdr3_aa: CASSFGLQGAYEQYF
cdr3_nt: TGCGCCAGCAGCTTTGGCCTCCAGGGGGCTTACGAGCAGTACTTC

clone_size: few
cdr3_length: 15
v_call: TRBV5-1
j_call: TRBJ2-2
d_call: -
cdr3_aa: CASSPTSSNTGELFF
cdr3_nt: TGCGCCAGCAGCCCCACTAGCTCGAACACCGGGGAGCTGTTTTTT

clone_size: -
cdr3_length: 10
v_call: TRBV19
j_call: TRBJ2-1
d_call: -
cdr3_aa: CARGDREQFF
cdr3_nt: TGTGCCAGGGGAGATAGGGAGCAGTTCTTC

clone_size: few
cdr3_length: 15
v_call: TRBV6-6
j_call: TRBJ2-2
d_call: -
cdr3_aa: CASSYPTVYTGELFF
cdr3_nt: TGTGCCAGCAGTTACCCGACAGTCTACACCGGGGAGCTGTTTTTT

clone_size: -
cdr3_length: 14
v_call: TRBV14
j_call: TRBJ2-5
d_call: -
cdr3_aa: CASSRLTGQETQYF
cdr3_nt: TGTGCCAGCAGCCGACTGACAGGCCAAGAGACCCAGTACTTC

clone_size: -
cdr3_length: 17
v_call: TRBV4-1
j_call: TRBJ1-4
d_call: -
cdr3_aa: CASSQVERGSREEKLFF
cdr3_nt: TGCGCCAGCAGCCAAGTTGAGAGGGGGTCAAGGGAGGAAAAACTGTTTTTT

clone_size: -
cdr3_length: 15
v_call: TRBV5-1
j_call: TRBJ2-7
d_call: TRBD1
cdr3_aa: CASSWTGTGSDEQYF
cdr3_nt: TGCGCCAGCAGCTGGACCGGGACAGGGAGCGACGAGCAGTACTTC

clone_size: -
cdr3_length: 15
v_call: TRBV6-5
j_call: TRBJ1-4
d_call: -
cdr3_aa: CASSRSMGENEKLFF
cdr3_nt: TGTGCCAGCAGTCGATCCATGGGAGAAAATGAAAAACTGTTTTTT

clone_size: once
cdr3_length: 12
v_call: TRBV7-8
j_call: TRBJ1-2
d_call: -
cdr3_aa: CASRPAGYGYTF
cdr3_nt: TGTGCCAGCAGGCCGGCAGGCTATGGCTACACCTTC

clone_size: -
cdr3_length: 15
v_call: TRBV2
j_call: TRBJ1-1
d_call: -
cdr3_aa: CASSRGGAPDTEAFF
cdr3_nt: TGTGCCAGCAGTAGAGGGGGGGCGCCGGACACTGAAGCTTTCTTT

clone_size: -
cdr3_length: 13
v_call: TRBV5-1
j_call: TRBJ2-1
d_call: -
cdr3_aa: CASSFSQAGEQFF
cdr3_nt: TGCGCCAGCAGCTTTAGCCAGGCGGGGGAGCAGTTCTTC

clone_size: -
cdr3_length: 14
v_call: TRBV11-3
j_call: TRBJ2-3
d_call: TRBD2
cdr3_aa: CASSLAAGTDTQYF
cdr3_nt: TGTGCCAGCAGCTTAGCAGCGGGGACGGATACGCAGTATTTT

clone_size: -
cdr3_length: 15
v_call: TRBV5-4
j_call: TRBJ2-5
d_call: -
cdr3_aa: CASSFGGGARETQYF
cdr3_nt: TGTGCCAGCAGCTTTGGAGGGGGGGCGAGGGAGACCCAGTACTTC

clone_size: -
cdr3_length: 14
v_call: TRBV6-6
j_call: TRBJ1-6
d_call: -
cdr3_aa: CASSYSSENSPLHF
cdr3_nt: TGTGCCAGCAGTTACTCTTCAGAAAATTCACCCCTCCACTTT

clone_size: -
cdr3_length: 16
v_call: TRBV2
j_call: TRBJ2-3
d_call: -
cdr3_aa: CASSQEPTGLGGTQYF
cdr3_nt: TGTGCCAGCAGTCAAGAACCCACCGGGTTGGGGGGTACGCAGTATTTT

clone_size: -
cdr3_length: 17
v_call: TRBV27
j_call: TRBJ2-6
d_call: -
cdr3_aa: CASSKQASPSGANVLTF
cdr3_nt: TGTGCCAGCTCTAAGCAGGCTTCGCCCTCTGGGGCCAACGTCCTGACTTTC

clone_size: -
cdr3_length: 13
v_call: TRBV6-5
j_call: TRBJ2-7
d_call: -
cdr3_aa: CASRADSAYEQYF
cdr3_nt: TGTGCCAGCAGGGCGGACAGCGCTTACGAGCAGTACTTC

clone_size: -
cdr3_length: 15
v_call: TRBV11-2
j_call: TRBJ2-2
d_call: TRBD1
cdr3_aa: CASSLQGAGTGELFF
cdr3_nt: TGTGCCAGCAGCTTACAGGGGGCTGGCACCGGGGAGCTGTTTTTT

clone_size: -
cdr3_length: 17
v_call: TRBV5-4
j_call: TRBJ2-3
d_call: TRBD1
cdr3_aa: CASSFTRTGPHPDTQYF
cdr3_nt: TGTGCCAGCAGCTTCACTAGGACAGGGCCTCACCCAGATACGCAGTATTTT

clone_size: once
cdr3_length: 16
v_call: TRBV11-2
j_call: TRBJ2-5
d_call: TRBD2
cdr3_aa: CASSLDSGGAGETQYF
cdr3_nt: TGTGCCAGCAGCTTAGACAGCGGGGGTGCGGGGGAGACCCAGTACTTC

clone_size: -
cdr3_length: 14
v_call: TRBV5-6
j_call: TRBJ1-1
d_call: -
cdr3_aa: CASSLAPGVTEAFF
cdr3_nt: TGTGCCAGCAGCTTGGCTCCAGGGGTGACTGAAGCTTTCTTT

clone_size: -
cdr3_length: 14
v_call: TRBV2
j_call: TRBJ2-3
d_call: TRBD2
cdr3_aa: CASKLTSAIDTQYF
cdr3_nt: TGTGCCAGCAAATTGACTAGCGCAATAGATACGCAGTATTTT

clone_size: -
cdr3_length: 12
v_call: TRBV2
j_call: TRBJ1-5
d_call: -
cdr3_aa: CASTGTNQPQHF
cdr3_nt: TGTGCCAGCACCGGGACAAATCAGCCCCAGCATTTT

clone_size: -
cdr3_length: 11
v_call: TRBV20-1
j_call: TRBJ2-1
d_call: -
cdr3_aa: CSAQGGNEQFF
cdr3_nt: TGCAGTGCCCAGGGGGGCAATGAGCAGTTCTTC

clone_size: -
cdr3_length: 16
v_call: TRBV2
j_call: TRBJ1-1
d_call: TRBD1
cdr3_aa: CASSEARTGGLAEAFF
cdr3_nt: TGTGCCAGCAGTGAAGCACGGACAGGGGGGTTGGCTGAAGCTTTCTTT

clone_size: -
cdr3_length: 14
v_call: TRBV5-1
j_call: TRBJ2-3
d_call: -
cdr3_aa: CASSLIRGGDTQYF
cdr3_nt: TGCGCCAGCAGCTTAATACGGGGTGGAGATACGCAGTATTTT

clone_size: -
cdr3_length: 12
v_call: TRBV28
j_call: TRBJ1-1
d_call: -
cdr3_aa: CASSTASTEAFF
cdr3_nt: TGTGCCAGCAGTACCGCTAGTACTGAAGCTTTCTTT

clone_size: -
cdr3_length: 13
v_call: TRBV6-5
j_call: TRBJ2-5
d_call: -
cdr3_aa: CASSYVGEETQYF
cdr3_nt: TGTGCCAGCAGTTACGTCGGGGAAGAGACCCAGTACTTC

clone_size: -
cdr3_length: 13
v_call: TRBV6-1
j_call: TRBJ1-1
d_call: -
cdr3_aa: CASSQRQATEAFF
cdr3_nt: TGTGCCAGCAGTCAAAGACAGGCAACTGAAGCTTTCTTT

clone_size: -
cdr3_length: 16
v_call: TRBV12-5
j_call: TRBJ1-5
d_call: -
cdr3_aa: CASGLVGRGYNQPQHF
cdr3_nt: TGTGCTAGTGGTTTGGTAGGGAGGGGTTATAATCAGCCCCAGCATTTT

clone_size: -
cdr3_length: 13
v_call: TRBV13
j_call: TRBJ2-2
d_call: -
cdr3_aa: CASSRGNTGELFF
cdr3_nt: TGTGCCAGCAGTCGGGGAAACACCGGGGAGCTGTTTTTT

clone_size: -
cdr3_length: 12
v_call: TRBV19
j_call: TRBJ2-5
d_call: -
cdr3_aa: CASATSPGTQYF
cdr3_nt: TGTGCCAGCGCAACCTCCCCGGGGACCCAGTACTTC

clone_size: -
cdr3_length: 15
v_call: TRBV7-6
j_call: TRBJ2-1
d_call: -
cdr3_aa: CASSLGFLGTNEQFF
cdr3_nt: TGTGCCAGCAGCTTAGGATTTCTAGGGACAAATGAGCAGTTCTTC

clone_size: -
cdr3_length: 15
v_call: TRBV6-5
j_call: TRBJ1-4
d_call: -
cdr3_aa: CASRPPGGLYEKLFF
cdr3_nt: TGTGCCAGCAGACCTCCGGGAGGTTTGTATGAAAAACTGTTTTTT

clone_size: -
cdr3_length: 13
v_call: TRBV29-1
j_call: TRBJ1-4
d_call: TRBD1
cdr3_aa: CSGRTGSTEKLFF
cdr3_nt: TGCAGCGGCCGGACAGGGTCGACTGAAAAACTGTTTTTT

clone_size: few
cdr3_length: 15
v_call: TRBV6-5
j_call: TRBJ2-1
d_call: -
cdr3_aa: CASSYSGAAYNEQFF
cdr3_nt: TGTGCCAGCAGTTACTCGGGTGCGGCCTACAATGAGCAGTTCTTC